This T cell receptor (beta chain) comes out of a study of T-cell memory formation after mild COVID-19. Findings of the study overall: Several responding clones turned up in pre-infection memory, indicating that cross-reactive memory may have taken part.

TCRdb fed the 5' RACE reads into MiXCR, producing one record per CDR3 protein. The sample lists under 350,000 distinct CDR3 sequences; 16% were seen once. In the case of this clonotype: No antigen is known for it.

This clonotype was sampled from a man aged 18 to 35 who had mild COVID-19 (a few samples of this study predate the infection). Cell type and time point are not known. The sample comprised PBMCs or a T cell subset sorted from them (not recorded which).

DNA of the CDR3: TGCGCCAGCAGCCAAGATTTTTGGCAGGGAGGCACCGGGGAGCTGTTTTTT. Translated: CASSQDFWQGGTGELFF. The chain recombines TRBV4-1 with TRBJ2-2; D possibly corresponds to TRBD2 (6 bases). V was cut by 0 bases and J by 4 bases, with 15 bases left in between. The germline V gene encodes CDR1 MGHRA and CDR2 YSYEKL. The CDR3 covers 17 residues.